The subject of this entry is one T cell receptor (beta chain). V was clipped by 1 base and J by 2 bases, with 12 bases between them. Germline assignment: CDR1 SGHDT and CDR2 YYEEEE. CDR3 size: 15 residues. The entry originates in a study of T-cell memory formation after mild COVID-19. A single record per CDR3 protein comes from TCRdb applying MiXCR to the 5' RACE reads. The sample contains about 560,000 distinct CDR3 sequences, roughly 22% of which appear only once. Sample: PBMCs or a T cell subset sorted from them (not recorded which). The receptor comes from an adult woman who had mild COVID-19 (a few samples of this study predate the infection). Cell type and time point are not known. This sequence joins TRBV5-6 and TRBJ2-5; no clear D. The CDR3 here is CASSLYGRPQETQYF. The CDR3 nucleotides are TGTGCCAGCAGCTTGTACGGACGCCCGCAAGAGACCCAGTACTTC.